The 20 T cell receptor beta chains presented below share a single source sample, sequenced in a study of T-cell memory formation after mild COVID-19. TCRdb reanalysed the 5' RACE reads using MiXCR and keeps one entry per CDR3 protein. The sample holds tens of thousands of distinct CDR3 sequences, roughly 23% seen once. What was sequenced was PBMCs or a T cell subset sorted from them (not recorded which). These receptors all come from a man between 18 and 29 years old who had mild COVID-19 (a few samples of this study predate the infection). Cell type and time point are not known.

This clonotype was detected a few times. This rearrangement joins TRBV7-6 to TRBJ2-5; D gene unclear. With 0 bases removed from V and 11 bases from J, the gap between germline ends came to 10 bases. Germline V gene data show CDR1 as SGHVS and CDR2 as FNYEAQ. The CDR3 has 12 residues. For the CDR3, the DNA is TGTGCCAGCAGCTTAGCGCGCACTGCGCAGTACTTC. This sequence encodes CASSLARTAQYF.

The sample holds a few counts of this clonotype. The chain joins TRBV7-9 to TRBJ2-7, with 7 bases that match TRBD1. This CDR3 comprises 15 residues. The J segment lost 0 bases and the V segment lost 5 bases, leaving 7 bases of the junction unmatched. Germline V gives CDR1 SEHNR, CDR2 FQNEAQ (reference sequence). The CDR3 here is CASSSTGTASYEQYF. CDR3 DNA: TGTGCCAGCAGCAGTACCGGGACAGCCTCCTACGAGCAGTACTTC.

This clonotype was observed a handful of times. This chain links TRBV5-5 with TRBJ2-5, with D possibly being TRBD1 (8 bases). Trimming stripped 0 bases from V and 4 bases from J, with 13 bases between. The V gene's germline CDR1 is SGHKS and CDR2 YYEKEE (reference sequence). The CDR3 totals 15 residues. The CDR3 here is CASSLVYRGGETQYF. For the CDR3, the DNA is TGTGCCAGCAGCTTGGTTTACAGGGGGGGAGAGACCCAGTACTTC.

This clonotype turned up a few times. V usage is TRBV7-3 and J usage is TRBJ2-3; D is possibly TRBD1 (5 bases). The CDR3 runs 14 residues. Trimming pared 4 bases from V and 2 bases from J, leaving 10 bases between. CDR1 SGHTA and CDR2 FQGTGA come from the germline V gene. CDR3 coding DNA: TGTGCCAGCAGCTCCTATGGACACACAGATACGCAGTATTTT. Its protein is CASSSYGHTDTQYF.

The chain recombines TRBV6-5 with TRBJ1-2, with 7 bases aligning to TRBD1. The CDR3 runs to 13 residues. CDR1 is MNHEY and CDR2 is SVGAGI in the germline V gene. J lost 8 bases, V lost 0 bases, and 3 bases had no gene match. CDR3 coding DNA: TGTGCCAGCAGTTACTCGACAGGGAGAGGCTACACCTTC. It specifies CASSYSTGRGYTF.

This clonotype was observed a handful of times. V is TRBV7-9 and J is TRBJ1-1; maybe TRBD1 (6 bases). The V end lost 4 bases, the J end lost 5 bases, and 17 bases lay between the germline ends. Germline assignment: CDR1 SEHNR and CDR2 FQNEAQ (reference sequence). The CDR3 spans 15 residues. CDR3: CASSSRGGRWTEAFF. CDR3 nucleotide sequence: TGTGCCAGCAGCTCTCGGGGGGGCCGGTGGACTGAAGCTTTCTTT.

A few counts support this clonotype. V and J are TRBV7-9 and TRBJ2-4; no definite D call. V was clipped by 1 base and J by 6 bases, with 4 bases between them. Germline V gene data show CDR1 as SEHNR and CDR2 as FQNEAQ (reference sequence). This CDR3 region has 12 residues. CDR3 nucleotides: TGTGCCAGCAGCTTAGAGGGAAACATTCAGTACTTC. Its translation: CASSLEGNIQYF.

This chain connects TRBV12-3 or TRBV12-4 to TRBJ2-3; no reliable D call. This CDR3 is 12 amino acids long. Trimming removed 5 bases from V and 4 bases from J, with 7 bases in between. This CDR3 reads CASSRLSDTQYF. The CDR3 bases are TGTGCCAGCAGTCGACTTTCAGATACGCAGTATTTT.

This clonotype came up a few times. The V call is TRBV6-5, the J call TRBJ2-1, with 8 bases aligning to TRBD1. V shed 5 bases, J shed 8 bases, and the junction held 8 bases outside the gene matches. Germline V gene lookup returns CDR1 MNHEY and CDR2 SVGAGI. The CDR3 has 14 residues. The CDR3 nucleotides are TGTGCCAGCAGTCGGACAGGGAAGTACGATGAGCAGTTCTTC. Protein sequence: CASSRTGKYDEQFF.

This clonotype has a handful of counts. An end of the junction differs from the germline gene, which may be a read error. J is TRBJ1-3 and V is TRBV11-2; tentative D call: TRBD1 (6 bases). The CDR3 covers 17 residues. Germline loops: CDR1 SGHAT, CDR2 FQNNGV. CDR3 coding DNA: TGTGCCAGCAGCCTAGAAGACCCTAGGGGGGTTGGAAACACCATATATTTT. It encodes CASSLEDPRGVGNTIYF.

The V and J genes are TRBV4-3 and TRBJ2-1; D is unresolved. CDR1 and CDR2 (germline): LGHNA, YSLEER. Trimming removed 0 bases at V and 3 bases at J, with 9 bases between. There are 15 residues in the CDR3. The CDR3 here is CASSQDWIDYNEQFF. CDR3 sequence (DNA): TGCGCCAGCAGCCAAGATTGGATAGACTACAATGAGCAGTTCTTC.

V and J are TRBV7-9 and TRBJ2-1, with D maybe TRBD1 (5 bases). The CDR3 extends over 12 amino acids. Germline-derived CDR1 and CDR2 are SEHNR and FQNEAQ (reference sequence). Trimming took 5 bases from V and 11 from J, leaving 13 bases between them. The CDR3: CASSGLAGKQFF. CDR3 coding DNA: TGTGCCAGCAGCGGCCTCGCAGGGAAGCAGTTCTTC. Complete variable domain (other parts from reference TRBV7-9 and TRBJ2-1): DTGVSQNPRHKITKRGQNVTFRCDPISEHNRLYWYRQTLGQGPEFLTYFQNEAQLEKSRLLSDRFSAERPKGSFSTLEIQRTEQGDSAMYLCASSGLAGKQFFGPGTRLTVL.

At least ten counts were recorded for this clonotype. The chain uses TRBV5-6 and TRBJ2-1; TRBD1 matches 7 bases. After removal of 2 bases from V and 2 bases from J, the junction contained 4 bases not matched to a gene. CDR1 is SGHDT and CDR2 is YYEEEE in the germline V gene. This CDR3 is 15 amino acids long. The CDR3 DNA reads TGTGCCAGCAGCTTCGGCGACAGGGCCTACAATGAGCAGTTCTTC. Protein product: CASSFGDRAYNEQFF.

This clonotype was found a few times. V gene TRBV4-2 combines with J gene TRBJ2-5, with 8 nucleotides matching TRBD1. The CDR3 length is 16 residues. The germline V gene encodes CDR1 LGHNA and CDR2 YNFKEQ. V lost 3 bases and J lost 2; bases outside the gene matches: 8. The CDR3 region is CASSQWTGSGQETQYF. CDR3 DNA sequence: TGTGCCAGCAGCCAGTGGACAGGGAGTGGGCAAGAGACCCAGTACTTC.

The V and J genes are TRBV19 and TRBJ2-3, with unresolved D. This CDR3 has 11 residues. Germline CDR1 is LNHDA and CDR2 is SQIVND (reference sequence). Trimming stripped 8 bases from V and 6 bases from J, with 9 bases between. CDR3 in amino acids: CASLSADTQYF. The CDR3 DNA is TGTGCCAGTTTATCGGCGGATACGCAGTATTTT.

This clonotype appeared a few times. The chain is built from TRBV4-1 and TRBJ2-3; 12 positions agree with TRBD2. The CDR3 is 16 amino acids. After removal of 2 bases from V and 5 bases from J, the junction contained 5 bases not matched to a gene. From germline, CDR1 is MGHRA and CDR2 YSYEKL. Here the CDR3 reads CASSQLAGGRGDTQYF. In DNA form, the CDR3 reads TGCGCCAGCAGCCAACTAGCGGGGGGGCGGGGAGATACGCAGTATTTT.

The chain is built from TRBV12-3 or TRBV12-4 and TRBJ2-7, with 9 bases aligning to TRBD1. CDR3 size: 14 residues. Trimming at V came to 3 bases and at J to 6 bases, leaving 6 bases not matched to a gene. In DNA form, the CDR3 reads TGTGCCAGCAGTTTGGGGACAGGGTCCCCCGAGCAGTACTTC. Its protein is CASSLGTGSPEQYF.

This clonotype was observed a few times. The CDR3, as DNA: TGTGCCAGCAGTCCCAGGGTAGGGACAATGAACAATGAGCAGTTCTTC. It yields the protein CASSPRVGTMNNEQFF. The chain is built from TRBV7-9 and TRBJ2-1; TRBD1 is a possible D gene (6 bases). Germline V gene lookup returns CDR1 SEHNR and CDR2 FQNEAQ (reference sequence). This CDR3 is built from 16 residues. V gave up 6 bases and J gave up 5 bases, with 20 bases separating them.

The chain uses TRBV7-8 and TRBJ1-4; D unclear. Germline CDR1 and CDR2: SGHVS and FQNEAQ. Trimming stripped 1 base from V and 5 bases from J, with 14 bases between. CDR3 size: 16 residues. The CDR3 DNA sequence: TGTGCCAGCAGCTTAGATCAGGTCCGGAGGAATGAAAAACTGTTTTTT. Protein sequence: CASSLDQVRRNEKLFF.

In its sample, this clonotype was seen a few times. V gene TRBV7-3 combines with J gene TRBJ2-3; 8 bases line up with TRBD2. Germline-derived CDR1 and CDR2 are SGHTA and FQGTGA. CDR3 length: 14 residues. The J segment lost 1 base and the V segment lost 6 bases, leaving 3 bases of the junction unmatched. CDR3 DNA sequence: TGTGCCAGCAGTCAACTAGCGGGCACAGATACGCAGTATTTT. Amino acid sequence: CASSQLAGTDTQYF.